One and the same sample provided the 3 T cell receptor beta chains below, sequenced in a study of cytomegalovirus exposure and HLA in healthy donors. Repertoires were generated with immunoSEQ multiplex PCR, while TCRdb's copy carries only in-frame clones and drops some. Altogether roughly 140,000 clones are present, 85% to 90% being singletons, with the ten largest covering around 3.2%. Specimen: PBMCs. Source of these receptors: a young woman in good health and CMV-seropositive.

The V gene is TRBV2, the J gene TRBJ2-7; weak D call: TRBD2 (6 bases). In germline, CDR1 is SNHLY, CDR2 FYNNEI. The CDR3 extends over 12 amino acids. The V and J ends lost 10 bases and 0 bases respectively, with 10 bases between them. CDR3 protein: CAIAVSSYEQYF. The CDR3 DNA follows: TGTGCCATAGCGGTGAGCTCCTACGAGCAGTACTTC.

The rearrangement uses TRBV6-1 and TRBJ1-4; D perhaps matches TRBD1 (5 bases). Germline loops: CDR1 MNHNS, CDR2 SASEGT. The CDR3 contains 15 residues. V lost 1 base to trimming and J lost 1 base, with 7 bases between them. CDR3 residues: CASSEVGGTNEKLFF. The CDR3 DNA is TGTGCCAGCAGTGAAGTCGGGGGAACTAATGAAAAACTGTTTTTT.

The V and J genes are TRBV4-3 and TRBJ2-7; no definite D call. The CDR3 loop spans 13 amino acids. V dropped 0 bases and J dropped 9 bases, with 12 bases sitting between them. Germline CDR1 and CDR2: LGHNA and YSLEER. CDR3 bases: TGCGCCAGCAGCCAAGATTCCAGCGTCGGGCAGTACTTC. As protein: CASSQDSSVGQYF.